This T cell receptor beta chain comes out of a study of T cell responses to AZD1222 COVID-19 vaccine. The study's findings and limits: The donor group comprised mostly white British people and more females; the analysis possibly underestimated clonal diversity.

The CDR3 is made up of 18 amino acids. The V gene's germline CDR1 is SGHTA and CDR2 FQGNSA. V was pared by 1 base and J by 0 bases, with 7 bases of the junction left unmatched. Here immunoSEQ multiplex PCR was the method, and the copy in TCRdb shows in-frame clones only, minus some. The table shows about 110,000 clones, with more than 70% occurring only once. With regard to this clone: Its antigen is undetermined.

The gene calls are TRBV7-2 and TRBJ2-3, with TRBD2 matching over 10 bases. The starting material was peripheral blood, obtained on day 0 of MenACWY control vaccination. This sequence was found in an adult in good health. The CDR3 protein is CASSLGPLAGESTDTQYF. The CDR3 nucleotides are TGTGCCAGCAGCTTAGGTCCCCTAGCGGGGGAAAGCACAGATACGCAGTATTTT. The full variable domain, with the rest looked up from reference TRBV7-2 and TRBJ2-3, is GAGVSQSPSNKVTEKGKDVELRCDPISGHTALYWYRQSLGQGLEFLIYFQGNSAPDKSGLPSDRFSAERTGGSVSTLTIQRTQQEDSAVYLCASSLGPLAGESTDTQYFGPGTRLTVL.